This TCR beta chain was retrieved from a study of blood T cells in healthy people across ages. PCR was performed a second time for about 7 to 11 cycles using a sample-barcoded 5' primer and a J-beta primer mix. From the 5' RACE reads, TCRdb called clonotypes with MiXCR, one entry per CDR3 protein. The profile shows 700,000 to 800,000 distinct CDR3 sequences, around 40% of them singletons. With regard to this clonotype: This may be a read error, as it is one base from a much larger clone.

This CDR3 is built from 16 residues. Looked up from germline, CDR1 is SQVTM and CDR2 is ANQGSEA. The gene calls are TRBV29-1 and TRBJ2-3; a possible D gene is TRBD2 (5 bases). This TCR came from a woman aged 55-70 years in good health. Material for sequencing was blood. CDR3 in DNA: TGCGGCGTTGAATCCGGGATAGGAGTCCACGCAGATACGCAGTATTTT. Its protein product is CGVESGIGVHADTQYF.